This T cell receptor beta chain was captured in a study of vaccination and CD4 T cells after COVID-19. This CDR3 has 15 amino acids. V lost 5 bases and J lost 1, with 12 bases in between. Looked up from germline, CDR1 is SGHTA and CDR2 is FQGNSA. Study-wide results and caveats: Spike mono-reactivity applied to 304 of 307 vaccine-specific clones detected in convalescent patients.

Sequenced with the Oncomine TCR Beta short-read assay was DNA taken from cultured CD4+ T cells. It was cultured CD4+ T cells from which genomic DNA was extracted. MiXCR, run by TCRdb on the PCR reads, gives a single entry per CDR3 protein. The table includes several thousand distinct CDR3 sequences, 33% detected once. On this clonotype itself: Its antigen is undetermined.

The treatment: roughly nine-day PBMC culture with coronavirus spike peptide pools or control peptides (ViraFEST assay). During the years 2011-2018, before the COVID-19 pandemic, the unexposed donor's CD4+ T cells were collected. CD4+ T cells from unexposed donors were probed, cells permitting, with SARS-CoV-2 S/N and four cold-coronavirus spikes. The TCR was taken from a human donor in good health. Sequencing used CD4+ T cells from blood, cultured in vitro. The J gene is TRBJ2-1, the V gene TRBV7-2, with no clear D. CDR3 in DNA: TGTGCCAGCAGCCTCCCCTCACCATCCTACAATGAGCAGTTCTTC. Amino acid sequence: CASSLPSPSYNEQFF.